The rows below give T cell receptor beta chains drawn from one sample of a study of blood T cell repertoires in COVID-19. Profiled with immunoSEQ multiplex PCR; TCRdb holds only in-frame clones, not every one. The sample shows about 380,000 clones, 88% of them seen only once. The sample was PBMCs or T cells enriched from blood (not recorded which). These receptors originate from a woman younger than 30 who had recovered from COVID-19. The conserved cysteine and the conserved F or W are not part of the CDR3 here.

TRBV6-5	TRBJ2-5	ASSLSRQSETQY
TRBV6-1	TRBJ1-2	ASSRGTGSYGYT
TRBV12-3/TRBV12-4	TRBJ1-5	ASSHGGNQPQH
TRBV11-2	TRBJ1-1	ASSLIAEAF
TRBV13	TRBJ1-3	ASSPDYSGNTIY
TRBV18	TRBJ1-6	ASSLKVFNSPLH
TRBV5-1	TRBJ2-3	ASSFLLAGDQDTQY
TRBV6-5	TRBJ2-7	ASSRRGDEQY
TRBV27	TRBJ2-7	ASSARDTGYEQY
TRBV10-3	TRBJ2-1	AIKTSSSYNEQF
TRBV5-1	TRBJ2-5	ASSIQGPFQETQY